This T cell receptor beta chain was identified during a study of regulatory T cells in long-lasting Graves disease. Regarding the study as a whole: Persistent disease showed a preference for TRBV28, TRBJ1-2 and TRBJ2-5.

Germline values: CDR1 LGHDT, CDR2 YNNKEL (reference sequence). Trimming shortened V by 4 bases and J by 9 bases, and 12 bases separated the two germline ends. This CDR3 contains 13 residues. Time point meaning: newly diagnosed GD, antithyroid drugs for less than 3 months. PBMC RNA served as the TCR library source. This clonotype has ten or more counts. Its antigen is not identified. Both iRepertoire HTBI primers and Arm-PCR of CDR3 regions were used to build the TCR beta libraries. How the authors handled the data: Taken together, the samples had fewer than 70 TRBV and more than 12 TRBJ segments identified. TCRdb used MiXCR to reprocess the multiplex PCR reads, holding one entry per CDR3 protein. TCRdb's processing, not the authors' own work, is the source of the V and J calls. The sample consists of a few hundred thousand distinct CDR3 sequences, around 20% of them appearing once.

The J gene is TRBJ1-4, the V gene TRBV3-1; D unresolved. The sample consisted of peripheral blood mononuclear cells (PBMCs), taken at new diagnosis, from a patient treated with antithyroid drugs. The sequence derives from a female donor with Graves disease. The CDR3 region has the DNA TGTGCCAGCAGCCTCCGGACTAGGAAAAAACTGTTTTTT. Its translation: CASSLRTRKKLFF.